This T cell receptor (beta chain) was captured by sequencing in a study of blood T cell repertoires in COVID-19. Study background: Material from acute and convalescent COVID-19 was sourced from the United States, Italy and Spain. T cells, B-cell-depleted T cells, or PBMCs provided the cDNA or gDNA that served as material.

The table lists this clone with a count of one. Method: immunoSEQ multiplex PCR; TCRdb's copy keeps in-frame clones and lacks some. The sample has under 350,000 clones; roughly 91% are singletons. Germline values: CDR1 GTSNPN, CDR2 SVGIG (reference sequence). The CDR3 totals 15 residues. Trimming removed 2 bases at V and 0 bases at J, with 14 bases between. The clonotype was recovered from a man aged 35-49 years with acute or convalescent COVID-19. The sequenced sample was peripheral blood. The chain joins TRBV30 to TRBJ2-7, with D maybe TRBD1 (8 bases). The CDR3 DNA follows: TGTGCCTGGAGTCGACAGGGGAGGGGCTCCTACGAGCAGTACTTC. Translated: CAWSRQGRGSYEQYF.